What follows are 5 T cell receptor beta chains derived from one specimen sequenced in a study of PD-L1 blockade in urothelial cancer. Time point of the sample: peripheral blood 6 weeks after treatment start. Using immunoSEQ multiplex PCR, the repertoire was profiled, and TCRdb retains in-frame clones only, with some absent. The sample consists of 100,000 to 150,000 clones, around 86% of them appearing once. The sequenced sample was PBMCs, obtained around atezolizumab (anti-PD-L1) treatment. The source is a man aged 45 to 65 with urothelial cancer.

The CDR3 is CASSLKFGGTNNEQFF. Here the CDR3 DNA reads TGTGCCAGCAGCTTGAAATTTGGGGGGACTAACAATGAGCAGTTCTTC. J is TRBJ2-1 and V is TRBV7-6; 7 bases fit TRBD2. The germline gives CDR1 SGHVS, CDR2 FNYEAQ. The V and J ends lost 3 bases and 5 bases, in that order; junction bases with no gene match: 10. There are 16 residues in the CDR3. Supplemented by reference TRBV7-6 and TRBJ2-1, the full variable domain reads GAGVSQSPRYKVTKRGQDVALRCDPISGHVSLYWYRQALGQGPEFLTYFNYEAQQDKSGLPNDRFSAERPEGSISTLTIQRTEQRDSAMYRCASSLKFGGTNNEQFFGPGTRLTVL.

CDR3 nucleotide sequence: TGTGCCAGCAGCGGAGCCTACGAGCAGTACTTC. Translation: CASSGAYEQYF. V gene TRBV5-4 combines with J gene TRBJ2-7; D is ambiguous. In germline, CDR1 is SGHNT, CDR2 YYREEE (reference sequence). The V end lost 4 bases, the J end lost 2 bases, and 4 bases lay between the germline ends. This CDR3 spans 11 amino acids.

The DNA for the CDR3 is TGTGCCTGGAGTAGTAACAGGGGGTTGGGCTATGGCTACACCTTC. Translating gives CAWSSNRGLGYGYTF. The chain combines TRBV30 with TRBJ1-2; 8 positions agree with TRBD1. CDR1 and CDR2 from the germline V gene are GTSNPN and SVGIG (reference sequence). With V trimmed by 2 bases and J by 4 bases, 9 bases remained unmatched. The CDR3 length is 15 residues. The variable domain in full, with the rest retrieved from reference TRBV30 and TRBJ1-2, is SQTIHQWPATLVQPVGSPLSLECTVEGTSNPNLYWYRQAAGRGLQLLFYSVGIGQISSEVPQNLSASRPQDRQFILSSKKLLLSDSGFYLCAWSSNRGLGYGYTFGSGTRLTVV.

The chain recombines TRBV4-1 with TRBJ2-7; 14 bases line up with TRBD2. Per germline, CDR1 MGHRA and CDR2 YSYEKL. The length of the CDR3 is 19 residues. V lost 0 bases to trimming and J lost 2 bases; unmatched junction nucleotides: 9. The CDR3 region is CASSQEAGTSGREAYEQYF. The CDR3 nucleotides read TGCGCCAGCAGCCAAGAGGCCGGGACTAGCGGGAGAGAAGCCTACGAGCAGTACTTC.

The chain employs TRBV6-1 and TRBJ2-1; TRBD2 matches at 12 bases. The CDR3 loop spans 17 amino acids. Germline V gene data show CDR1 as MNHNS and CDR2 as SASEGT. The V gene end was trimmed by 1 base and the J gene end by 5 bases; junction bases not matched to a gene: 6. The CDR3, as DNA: TGTGCCAGCAGTGAAGTTGGACTAGCGGGACTTAACAATGAGCAGTTCTTC. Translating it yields CASSEVGLAGLNNEQFF.